This T cell receptor beta chain was identified in a study of breast tumors, draining lymph nodes, adjacent tissues. Study-wide results and limits: Data only fit, rather than demonstrated, lymph node origin of most tumor T cells. Luminal-like breast cancer showed significantly higher tumor–nontumor repertoire similarity than basal-like. Tumor repertoires ranked between lymph nodes and nontumor tissue in diversity, with V and J gene preferences.

Germline loops: CDR1 ENHRY, CDR2 SYGVKD. Trimming shortened V by 3 bases and J by 8 bases, and 12 bases separated the two germline ends. This CDR3 has 13 amino acids. This clonotype was counted many times. What it recognizes is unknown. TCRdb re-called the multiplex PCR reads with MiXCR, one entry per CDR3 protein. This sample has 55,000 to 75,000 distinct CDR3 sequences, with less than 50% found just once. The sample comprised breast tumor tissue. The origin of this receptor is a female donor with breast cancer. Some clones in this sample may be carry-over from other donors' samples. The chain has TRBV10-3 and TRBJ2-3; D is ambiguous. Here the CDR3 DNA reads TGTGCCATCAGTGACGGAAGTCCAGGTACGCAGTATTTT. Its protein product is CAISDGSPGTQYF.